This TCR beta chain was retrieved from a study of spatial heterogeneity in lung cancer. Study summary: Compared with alpha-chain sequences, beta-chain sequences were consistently detected in greater numbers. Whole-study findings and limits: Higher tumor mutation counts went along with higher counts of expanded intratumoral alpha and beta TCRs.

The time point: sample taken at primary tumor resection. Patients with untreated early-stage non-small cell lung cancer, numbering 72, were the donors. Sequencing covered unsorted whole RNA taken from tumor, nontumor lung or frozen PBMC. Individually, TCR cDNA molecules were each labelled with a unique molecular identifier. TCRdb passed the 5' RACE reads through MiXCR, listing each CDR3 protein once. In the table there are roughly 8,000 distinct CDR3 sequences, around 8% of which are singletons. In this sample, this clonotype is medium-sized. Its antigen remains unknown. This beta chain came through as a stray read in a library set up for alpha chains, and its size says little. The clonotype originates from a male donor with early-stage non-small cell lung cancer. Sequencing used lung tumor tissue, obtained at surgery.

CDR3 sequence: CASSPQGAYGYTF. As DNA, the CDR3 is TGTGCCAGCAGTCCACAGGGGGCATATGGCTACACCTTC. V gene TRBV28 combines with J gene TRBJ1-2; 9 bases align to TRBD1. The CDR3 spans 13 residues. Germline CDR1 is MDHEN and CDR2 is SYDVKM. Losses at the gene ends were 5 bases for V and 5 bases for J; bases not matched to a gene: 3.